What follows describes a single TCR beta chain. What it recognizes is unknown. Profiles of TCR beta VDJ and CDR3 were generated from a genomic DNA template. TCRdb reprocessed the reads with MiXCR, giving one entry per CDR3 protein. Seen here are roughly 300,000 distinct CDR3 sequences, around three fifths observed once, and the top ten hold 8%. These data are taken from a study of CD8+CD57+ T cells in acquired aplastic anemia. Study at large: CD4+ and CD8+ cells, once sorted, gave DNA averaging about 3 ug.

General study results and limits: Around 27 sequences, all CD8+ CDR3, were shared between patients and controls. The study found no significant CD8+ Simpson's diversity difference between patients and controls.

Looked up from germline, CDR1 is SGHVS and CDR2 is FQNEAQ. V dropped 5 bases and J dropped 0 bases, with 8 bases sitting between them. The CDR3 covers 13 residues. This chain uses TRBV7-8 with TRBJ2-7; D is unclear. The clonotype comes from a human donor with severe aplastic anemia or a healthy control (not recorded which). The sequenced sample was sorted CD4+, CD8+, or CD8+CD57+ T cells (not recorded which) from PBMCs. The CDR3 DNA follows: TGTGCCAGCAGCGCCCTCAGCTCCTACGAGCAGTACTTC. This encodes CASSALSSYEQYF.